At least ten counts were recorded for the clone carrying this T cell receptor (beta chain). Its antigen is currently unknown. A junction boundary mismatches the germline segment, possibly from a read error. It was RNA transcripts that yielded the amplified TCR beta CDR3 regions. The primer set for the first-round RT-PCR of the TCR CDR3 was HTBI. Using its own MiXCR run on the multiplex PCR reads, TCRdb lists one record per CDR3 protein. Among approximately 610,000 distinct CDR3 sequences listed, approximately 15% were seen once. The sample belongs to a study of T cells in Graves' hyperthyroidism and ophthalmopathy. About the study: Sampling of peripheral blood happened at initial diagnosis, prior to any treatment. Study conclusions and caveats: Expanded thyroid clonotypes (above 0.001) were mostly also found in blood. The authors' 13 V-J model separated ophthalmopathy from stable hyperthyroidism.

The receptor was isolated from a young woman with Graves' hyperthyroidism. The sample taken for sequencing was blood.

CDR3 loop: CASSPTQGYGQYF. CDR3 nucleotide sequence: TGTGCCAGCAGCCCCACACAGGGCTACGGGCAGTACTTC. V is TRBV11-2 and J is TRBJ2-7; tentatively, D is TRBD1 (6 bases). Germline values: CDR1 SGHAT, CDR2 FQNNGV. This CDR3 is built from 13 residues.